This T cell receptor beta chain was captured in a study of cytomegalovirus exposure and HLA in healthy donors. Comments on this clone: Its antigen remains unknown.

Broader study findings: It was 150 to 200 TCR beta chains that were listed as cytomegalovirus-associated.

Primers for the PCR totalled 60 Vbeta and 13 Jbeta. Assay used: immunoSEQ multiplex PCR; TCRdb lists only in-frame clones, some missing. Here the sample spans tens of thousands of clones, 60% to 85% being singletons. The CDR3 covers 13 residues. The V and J ends lost 3 bases and 9 bases respectively, with 11 bases between them. CDR1 and CDR2 (germline): MDHEN, SYDVKM. The clonotype originates from a male donor in good health and CMV-seropositive. This chain uses TRBV28 with TRBJ2-2; D is unclear. Specimen: PBMCs. CDR3 DNA: TGTGCCAGCAGTTTTATTACTGCGAGGGAGCTGTTTTTT. Translation: CASSFITARELFF.